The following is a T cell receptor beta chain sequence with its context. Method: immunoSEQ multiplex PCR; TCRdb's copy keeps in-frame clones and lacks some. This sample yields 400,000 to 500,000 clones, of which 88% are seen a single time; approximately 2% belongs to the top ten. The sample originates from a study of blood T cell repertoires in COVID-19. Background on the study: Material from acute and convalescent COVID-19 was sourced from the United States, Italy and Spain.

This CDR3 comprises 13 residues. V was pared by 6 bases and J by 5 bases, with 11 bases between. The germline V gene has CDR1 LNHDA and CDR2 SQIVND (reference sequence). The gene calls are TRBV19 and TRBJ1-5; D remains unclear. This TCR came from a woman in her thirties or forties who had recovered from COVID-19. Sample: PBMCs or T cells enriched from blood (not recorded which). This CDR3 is CASSLRRDQPQHF. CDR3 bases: TGTGCCAGTAGCCTAAGGAGAGATCAGCCCCAGCATTTT. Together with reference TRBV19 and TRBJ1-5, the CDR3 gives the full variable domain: DGGITQSPKYLFRKEGQNVTLSCEQNLNHDAMYWYRQDPGQGLRLIYYSQIVNDFQKGDIAEGYSVSREKKESFPLTVTSAQKNPTAFYLCASSLRRDQPQHFGDGTRLSIL.